This T cell receptor beta chain was captured in a study of blood T cell repertoires in COVID-19. About the study: The samples span acute and convalescent COVID-19 from the United States, Italy and Spain. PBMCs, B-cell-depleted T cells, or T cells were the source of the cDNA or gDNA that made up the material.

Per the original data handling: Estimation of nucleated cell counts was performed using reference gene primer amplification. Assay used: immunoSEQ multiplex PCR; TCRdb lists only in-frame clones, some missing. V, J and clone size are those of that table, while D and trimming were read from the DNA. The table includes 110,000 to 150,000 clones, around 84% detected once. Germline values: CDR1 SGHRS, CDR2 YFSETQ. The CDR3 has 15 residues. Trimming removed 5 bases from V and 3 bases from J, with 18 bases in between. This TCR came from a human donor in a cohort sampled during active COVID-19. Sequenced material: peripheral blood. The chain carries TRBV5-1 and TRBJ2-7, with D possibly being TRBD1 (5 bases). The CDR3: CASRPQQGRLYEQYF. The DNA of the CDR3 is TGCGCCAGCAGGCCCCAGCAGGGTAGGCTCTACGAGCAGTACTTC.